These 29 T cell receptor beta chains came from one sample sequenced in a study of neurological immune-mediated disorders. Time point: longitudinal time-point 1 (baseline). MiXCR, applied by TCRdb to the 5' RACE reads, yields one record per CDR3 protein. Among 55,000 to 75,000 distinct CDR3 sequences listed, roughly 13% were seen once. The sample comprised PBMCs. The receptors derive from a female donor with HTLV-1-associated myelopathy (HAM/TSP).

This clonotype was seen at least ten times. A read error may account for a junction end that differs from germline. The V gene is TRBV15, the J gene TRBJ2-2; maybe TRBD2 (6 bases). Germline assignment: CDR1 LNHNV and CDR2 YYDKDF (reference sequence). The CDR3 has 14 amino acids. CDR3 sequence: CATKSEGNTGELFF. DNA for the CDR3: TGTGCTACCAAATCGGAGGGGAACACCGGGGAGCTGTTTTTT.

The sample holds many counts of this clonotype. The chain combines TRBV9 with TRBJ2-3; D unresolved. Germline CDR1 and CDR2: SGDLS and YYNGEE. Trimming removed 2 bases at V and 1 base at J, with 8 bases between. This CDR3 contains 14 residues. CDR3 coding DNA: TGTGCCAGCAGCGTGTCTAAAGGCACAGATACGCAGTATTTT. Protein product: CASSVSKGTDTQYF.

Concerning this clonotype itself: This may come from a read error, since a much larger clone is one base off. V and J are TRBV10-3 and TRBJ2-2, with 8 bases lining up with TRBD1. Germline V CDR1 and CDR2: ENHRY, SYGVKD. This CDR3 contains 16 residues. CDR3 sequence (DNA): TGTGCCATCAGTGAGTCGACAGGGGCGAACACCCGGGAGCTGTTTTTT. Translation gives CAISESTGANTRELFF.

Concerning this clonotype: A much larger clone differs by one base, so this may be a read error. The chain carries TRBV4-1 and TRBJ2-1, with D unclear. The CDR3 has 16 residues. Germline-derived CDR1 and CDR2 are MGHRA and YSYEKL. The CDR3 DNA follows: TGCGCCAGCAGCCAAGCATCCCGGAACTACTACAATAAGCAGTTCTTC. It codes for CASSQASRNYYNKQFF.

This clonotype was picked up many times. CDR3 loop: CASSHIETTGNYGYTF. The CDR3, as DNA: TGTGCCAGCAGCCACATTGAAACTACAGGGAACTATGGCTACACCTTC. J is TRBJ1-2 and V is TRBV3-1; possibly TRBD1 for D (6 bases). This CDR3 comprises 16 residues. Germline V gene data show CDR1 as LGHDT and CDR2 as YNNKEL (reference sequence). The germline V and J ends were trimmed by 3 bases and 2 bases, with 16 bases remaining between them.

This clonotype occurred many times. The chain joins TRBV11-2 to TRBJ2-7, with D uncertain. Looked up from germline, CDR1 is SGHAT and CDR2 is FQNNGV. This CDR3 comprises 13 residues. Trimming removed 1 base from V and 3 bases from J, with 7 bases in between. DNA of the CDR3: TGTGCCAGCAGCTTAGTTGGGGTCTACGAGCAGTACTTC. Its translation: CASSLVGVYEQYF.

There are many counts of this clonotype. The chain links TRBV6-1 to TRBJ2-5; no firm D call. Germline V gene data show CDR1 as MNHNS and CDR2 as SASEGT. V was clipped by 1 base and J by 10 bases, with 10 bases between them. The CDR3 length is 12 residues. The CDR3 spells CASSEVFRSQYF. For the CDR3, the DNA is TGTGCCAGCAGTGAAGTATTTCGAAGCCAGTACTTC.

The table lists this clonotype with many counts. V is TRBV3-1 and J is TRBJ2-3; D is perhaps TRBD2 (5 bases). Germline V gives CDR1 LGHDT, CDR2 YNNKEL (reference sequence). V shed 4 bases and J shed 4 bases, with 15 bases lying between them. This CDR3 region has 15 residues. CDR3 residues: CASSPQRIGADTQYF. In nucleotides, the CDR3 is TGTGCCAGCAGCCCCCAGCGGATCGGTGCAGATACGCAGTATTTT.

This clonotype has at least ten counts. CDR3 in amino acids: CSVELWESTGELFF. The CDR3 nucleotides are TGCAGCGTTGAACTGTGGGAAAGCACCGGGGAGCTGTTTTTT. The rearrangement joins TRBV29-1 to TRBJ2-2; D gene unclear. Germline V gene sequence: CDR1 SQVTM, CDR2 ANQGSEA. The germline V and J ends were trimmed by 2 bases and 4 bases, with 11 bases remaining between them. The CDR3 loop spans 14 amino acids.

The sample holds many counts of this clonotype. This chain joins TRBV5-1 and TRBJ1-6; D is ambiguous. The CDR3 loop spans 18 amino acids. Trimming removed 4 bases from V and 0 bases from J, with 17 bases in between. CDR1 SGHRS and CDR2 YFSETQ come from the germline V gene. The CDR3, as DNA: TGCGCCAGCAGCAAACCTGCGAGGCAGAGCTCCTATAATTCACCCCTCCACTTT. It translates to CASSKPARQSSYNSPLHF.

This clonotype has ten or more counts. This chain links TRBV18 with TRBJ2-3, with a possible D match to TRBD2 (6 bases). V lost 0 bases and J 9 bases, leaving 10 bases between the germline ends. CDR1 and CDR2 from the germline V gene are KGHSH and LQKENI. The CDR3 spans 13 residues. The CDR3 protein is CASSPPGGVTQYF. CDR3 DNA sequence: TGTGCCAGCTCACCACCTGGCGGGGTCACGCAGTATTTT.

This clonotype was counted many times. The chain has TRBV4-2 and TRBJ1-1, with D hard to call. V lost 1 base and J lost 3, with 6 bases in between. The CDR3 extends over 13 amino acids. CDR1 LGHNA and CDR2 YNFKEQ come from the germline V gene. CDR3 DNA sequence: TGTGCCAGCAGCCAAGGTGAGGACACTGAAGCTTTCTTT. Protein sequence: CASSQGEDTEAFF.

The table lists this clonotype with many counts. V gene TRBV20-1 combines with J gene TRBJ2-7; 9 nucleotides match TRBD1. Germline V gene data show CDR1 as DFQATT and CDR2 as SNEGSKA (reference sequence). The CDR3 totals 12 residues. With V trimmed by 6 bases and J by 2 bases, 2 bases remained unmatched. The CDR3: CSARQGAYEQYF. The CDR3 DNA reads as TGCAGTGCCCGACAGGGGGCCTACGAGCAGTACTTC.

This chain joins TRBV6-1 and TRBJ2-1, with 11 positions matching TRBD1. This CDR3 is 16 amino acids long. J was trimmed by 10 bases and V by 2 bases; bases with no gene match: 10. Germline V lookup: CDR1 MNHNS, CDR2 SASEGT. The CDR3 sequence is CASSEPGQGAPFEQFF. DNA for the CDR3: TGTGCCAGCAGTGAACCTGGACAGGGGGCCCCTTTCGAGCAGTTCTTC.

In its sample, this clonotype was seen many times. The chain uses TRBV5-6 and TRBJ2-7; the match to TRBD1 covers 7 bases. The germline gives CDR1 SGHDT, CDR2 YYEEEE. The trim removed 3 bases at V and 3 bases at J, leaving 3 bases unmatched. The CDR3 sequence is 13 residues long. The CDR3 reads CASSSRDSYEQYF. The CDR3 bases are TGTGCCAGCAGCTCAAGGGACAGCTACGAGCAGTACTTC.

This clonotype was picked up many times. The chain is built from TRBV20-1 and TRBJ2-3; 8 positions agree with TRBD2. The CDR3 covers 14 residues. The V gene end was trimmed by 6 bases and the J gene end by 1 base; junction bases not matched to a gene: 6. From germline, CDR1 is DFQATT and CDR2 SNEGSKA (reference sequence). The CDR3 region has the DNA TGCAGTGCCGGGGGGGGGGCACGCACAGATACGCAGTATTTT. Translated, it gives CSAGGGARTDTQYF.

This clonotype was observed at least ten times. J is TRBJ2-4 and V is TRBV4-1; 11 bases fit TRBD2. There are 16 residues in the CDR3. The germline V gene has CDR1 MGHRA and CDR2 YSYEKL. With 2 bases clipped from V and 0 bases from J, the junction kept 0 bases outside the gene matches. The CDR3 coding sequence is TGCGCCAGCAGCCAACTAGCGGGGGGAGCCAAAAACATTCAGTACTTC. Translating it yields CASSQLAGGAKNIQYF.

This clonotype was counted between two and nine times. The V and J genes are TRBV29-1 and TRBJ1-2; D uncertain. In germline, CDR1 is SQVTM, CDR2 ANQGSEA. Trimming pared 3 bases from V and 7 bases from J, leaving 15 bases between. The CDR3 loop spans 13 amino acids. CDR3 amino acids: CSVDLGVRSGYTF. The CDR3 DNA reads as TGCAGCGTTGATTTGGGTGTTCGATCTGGCTACACCTTC.

Concerning this clonotype itself: Compared with germline, one end of the junction differs, possibly owing to a read error. The rearrangement uses TRBV29-1 and TRBJ2-1; 10 nucleotides agree with TRBD1. The CDR3 has 14 residues. Germline loops: CDR1 SQVTM, CDR2 ANQGSEA. The CDR3 loop reads CSVEGQGAGDEPFF. Here the CDR3 DNA reads TGCAGCGTTGAAGGACAGGGGGCAGGGGATGAGCCGTTCTTC.

The J gene is TRBJ2-7, the V gene TRBV4-2, with TRBD2 matching over 8 bases. This CDR3 has 17 residues. Germline CDR1 and CDR2: LGHNA and YNFKEQ. Unmatched junction bases numbered 14, after V lost 4 bases and J lost 3 bases. CDR3 loop: CASSPKPSGGGYYEQYF. The DNA of the CDR3 is TGTGCCAGCAGCCCCAAACCGAGCGGCGGGGGGTACTACGAGCAGTACTTC.

The sample holds many counts of this clonotype. The genes are TRBV18 and TRBJ2-4; perhaps TRBD2 as D (6 bases). This CDR3 region has 14 residues. CDR1 is KGHSH, CDR2 LQKENI, per germline. V was pared by 3 bases and J by 0 bases, with 6 bases between. The CDR3 is CASSPGLAKNIQYF. The CDR3 DNA is TGTGCCAGCTCACCGGGACTAGCCAAAAACATTCAGTACTTC.

This clonotype was counted many times. This sequence joins TRBV5-1 and TRBJ1-1; TRBD1 aligns across 8 bases. CDR3 length: 14 amino acids. Losses at the gene ends were 4 bases for V and 4 bases for J; bases not matched to a gene: 6. Germline V lookup: CDR1 SGHRS, CDR2 YFSETQ. CDR3 bases: TGCGCCAGCAGCGATACAGGGGGGATCACTGAAGCTTTCTTT. This translates into CASSDTGGITEAFF.

This clonotype was seen ten or more times. The chain carries TRBV7-9 and TRBJ2-2; 7 positions agree with TRBD1. V lost 5 bases to trimming and J lost 3 bases; unmatched junction nucleotides: 3. The CDR3 has 14 residues. The germline gives CDR1 SEHNR, CDR2 FQNEAQ (reference sequence). CDR3 sequence: CASSDDRDTGELFF. The CDR3 coding sequence is TGTGCCAGCAGCGACGACAGGGACACCGGGGAGCTGTTTTTT.

This clonotype was detected ten times or more. The chain recombines TRBV27 with TRBJ2-7; 10 bases match TRBD2. The CDR3 spans 17 residues. The V gene end was trimmed by 3 bases and the J gene end by 0 bases; junction bases not matched to a gene: 8. Germline values: CDR1 MNHEY, CDR2 SMNVEV (reference sequence). In DNA, the CDR3 is TGTGCCAGCAGTTTCGCTAGCGGGAGCTTTAGCTCCTACGAGCAGTACTTC. Encoded protein: CASSFASGSFSSYEQYF.

This clonotype showed up many times. The chain employs TRBV20-1 and TRBJ2-5; perhaps TRBD1 as D (6 bases). Germline V gives CDR1 DFQATT, CDR2 SNEGSKA (reference sequence). There are 15 residues in the CDR3. The V gene lost 1 base and the J gene lost 1 base, with 13 bases spanning the gap. CDR3 amino acids: CSARAIRDTQETQYF. The CDR3 nucleotides are TGCAGTGCTAGAGCCATCCGGGACACCCAAGAGACCCAGTACTTC.

This clonotype was counted many times. This chain connects TRBV10-3 to TRBJ2-5; 8 nucleotides agree with TRBD1. The CDR3 is made up of 13 amino acids. Unmatched junction bases numbered 5, after V lost 6 bases and J lost 5 bases. CDR1 and CDR2 from the germline V gene are ENHRY and SYGVKD. The DNA of the CDR3 is TGTGCCATCAGCAGGGGGCAGGAGGAGACCCAGTACTTC. Its protein is CAISRGQEETQYF.

As regards this clonotype: In this CDR3 the conserved last residue, phenylalanine or tryptophan, is missing, so a read error is likely. The chain employs TRBV7-2 and TRBJ2-2, with 7 bases that match TRBD2. CDR1 and CDR2 from the germline V gene are SGHTA and FQGNSA. The CDR3 length is 16 residues. DNA for the CDR3: TGTGCCAGCCAGCGGGGTGTTGGGCCGAACACAGGGGAGCTGTTTCTT. This codes for CASQRGVGPNTGELFL.

This clonotype has at least ten counts. The rearrangement uses TRBV28 and TRBJ1-2; the D is unclear. V was shortened by 3 bases and J by 5 bases, with 22 bases between the two germline ends. CDR3 length equals 17 residues. In germline, CDR1 is MDHEN, CDR2 SYDVKM. In DNA form, the CDR3 reads TGTGCCAGCAGTTTCACCGGGCAGCCCGAAAGTCCGTATGGCTACACCTTC. The encoded protein is CASSFTGQPESPYGYTF.

In its sample, this clonotype was seen many times. This chain joins TRBV7-9 and TRBJ2-7; 9 nucleotides align to TRBD1. The CDR3 runs to 15 residues. Per the germline V gene, CDR1 is SEHNR and CDR2 is FQNEAQ (reference sequence). V lost 4 bases to trimming and J lost 2 bases; unmatched junction nucleotides: 6. The CDR3, as DNA: TGTGCCAGCAGCTCACCCGGGACAGGGACCTACGAGCAGTACTTC. It specifies CASSSPGTGTYEQYF.